One sample yielded the 23 T cell receptor beta chains listed below, sequenced in a study of a mutant IDH1 vaccine in newly diagnosed glioma. Time point meaning: week 35, safety follow-up. Each dose of the vaccine consisted of 300 ug of mutant IDH1 20-mer peptide, with topical imiquimod. No cognate antigen is known for these TCRs. Clones were read by immunoSEQ multiplex PCR, and TCRdb kept only the in-frame ones, dropping some. The table records some 29,000 clones, approximately 79% of them present only once. This sample comprised PBMCs, obtained from a glioma patient whose treatment included an IDH1 peptide vaccine. These receptor sequences come from a woman aged 25 to 45 with glioma. Some clones in this sample may be carry-over from other donors' samples.

The V gene is TRBV19, the J gene TRBJ1-2, with 9 bases matching TRBD1. This CDR3 region has 13 residues. The germline V gene encodes CDR1 LNHDA and CDR2 SQIVND (reference sequence). J lost 8 bases, V lost 5 bases, and 6 bases had no gene match. The CDR3: CASSSQGATGYTF. CDR3 in DNA: TGTGCCAGTAGTTCACAGGGGGCGACCGGCTACACCTTC.

This clone was seen a single time. The rearrangement links TRBV19 to TRBJ1-1; 10 positions match TRBD1. The V gene's germline CDR1 is LNHDA and CDR2 SQIVND (reference sequence). This CDR3 spans 16 amino acids. After removal of 2 bases from V and 4 bases from J, the junction contained 7 bases not matched to a gene. The CDR3 region has the DNA TGTGCCAGTAGTATACGGGGACAGGGGCGGAGCACTGAAGCTTTCTTT. Protein product: CASSIRGQGRSTEAFF. Full variable domain (remainder filled in from reference TRBV19 and TRBJ1-1): DGGITQSPKYLFRKEGQNVTLSCEQNLNHDAMYWYRQDPGQGLRLIYYSQIVNDFQKGDIAEGYSVSREKKESFPLTVTSAQKNPTAFYLCASSIRGQGRSTEAFFGQGTRLTVV.

J is TRBJ2-7 and V is TRBV2; possibly TRBD1 or TRBD2 for D (7 bases each). The CDR3 length is 14 residues. Trimming shortened V by 4 bases and J by 3 bases, and 13 bases separated the two germline ends. CDR1 SNHLY and CDR2 FYNNEI come from the germline V gene. The CDR3 region has the DNA TGTGCCAGCAGTGGACAGGGAGGGAGCTACGAGCAGTACTTC. This translates into CASSGQGGSYEQYF.

The chain is built from TRBV29-1 and TRBJ2-7; D not certain. The V end lost 0 bases, the J end lost 9 bases, and 6 bases lay between the germline ends. Germline CDR1 and CDR2: SQVTM and ANQGSEA. The CDR3 length is 10 residues. CDR3 residues: CSVEDGGQYF. The CDR3, as DNA: TGCAGCGTTGAAGACGGCGGGCAGTACTTC.

V is TRBV7-2 and J is TRBJ1-5; the D is unclear. Germline V gene lookup returns CDR1 SGHTA and CDR2 FQGNSA. Trimming took 3 bases from V and 0 from J, leaving 12 bases between them. The CDR3 contains 16 residues. CDR3 coding DNA: TGTGCCAGCAGCTTCGGTAGGATTAATAGCAATCAGCCCCAGCATTTT. This codes for CASSFGRINSNQPQHF.

The V gene is TRBV6-4, the J gene TRBJ1-2; tentative D call: TRBD1 (5 bases). The V gene lost 6 bases and the J gene lost 3 bases, with 11 bases spanning the gap. This CDR3 has 13 residues. CDR1 is MRHNA, CDR2 SNTAGT, per germline. The CDR3 is CASSGGRDYGYTF. The CDR3 nucleotides are TGTGCCAGCAGCGGGGGACGCGACTATGGCTACACCTTC.

The CDR3 here is CASSQGPGNEQYF. CDR3 DNA sequence: TGTGCTAGCTCCCAAGGCCCGGGCAACGAGCAGTACTTC. The J gene is TRBJ2-7, the V gene TRBV7-7; D is undetermined. CDR3 length: 13 residues. Per germline, CDR1 SSHAT and CDR2 FNYEAQ (reference sequence). Looking up the rest from reference TRBV7-7 and TRBJ2-7 gives the full variable domain: GAGVSQSPRYKVTKRGQDVTLRCDPISSHATLYWYQQALGQGPEFLTYFNYEAQPDKSGLPSDRFSAERPEGSISTLTIQRTEQRDSAMYRCASSQGPGNEQYFGPGTRLTVT.

This sequence joins TRBV7-2 and TRBJ2-2, with 12 bases aligning to TRBD2. V shed 4 bases and J 1 base; nucleotides not matched to a gene: 4. CDR3 size: 17 residues. Germline CDR1 reads SGHTA; CDR2 reads FQGNSA. The CDR3 here is CASSSRLAGVNTGELFF. The CDR3 DNA is TGTGCCAGCAGCTCGCGACTAGCGGGAGTGAACACCGGGGAGCTGTTTTTT.

The chain carries TRBV4-1 and TRBJ2-7, with 8 bases that match TRBD2. Per germline, CDR1 MGHRA and CDR2 YSYEKL. V shed 2 bases and J 6 bases; nucleotides not matched to a gene: 6. This CDR3 has 14 residues. DNA for the CDR3: TGCGCCAGCAGCCAACGAGCGGGAGTCGGCGAGCAGTACTTC. It codes for CASSQRAGVGEQYF.

The J gene is TRBJ2-7, the V gene TRBV2; D unclear. The CDR3 sequence is 15 residues long. Germline V gives CDR1 SNHLY, CDR2 FYNNEI. V lost 4 bases to trimming and J lost 3 bases, with 16 bases between them. The CDR3 nucleotides read TGTGCCAGCAGTGCCACAGCCGCCCCTGGCTACGAGCAGTACTTC. The encoded protein is CASSATAAPGYEQYF.

The CDR3 is CATSRGAQEPHEAFF. The CDR3 DNA reads as TGTGCCACCAGCAGAGGAGCTCAGGAGCCCCATGAAGCTTTCTTT. The V gene is TRBV15, the J gene TRBJ1-1, with no clear D. The germline V gene has CDR1 LNHNV and CDR2 YYDKDF (reference sequence). The CDR3 is made up of 15 amino acids. The ends were cut back, 1 base at V and 7 bases at J, with 16 bases in the middle.

The chain links TRBV5-4 to TRBJ2-7; TRBD2 aligns across 10 bases. Unmatched junction bases numbered 9, after V lost 4 bases and J lost 5 bases. The germline V gene has CDR1 SGHNT and CDR2 YYREEE (reference sequence). CDR3 length equals 15 residues. CDR3 region: CASSGGSSGSNEQYF. The CDR3 nucleotides read TGTGCCAGCAGCGGGGGGTCTAGCGGGAGCAACGAGCAGTACTTC. The variable domain in full, with the rest retrieved from reference TRBV5-4 and TRBJ2-7, is ETGVTQSPTHLIKTRGQQVTLRCSSQSGHNTVSWYQQALGQGPQFIFQYYREEENGRGNFPPRFSGLQFPNYSSELNVNALELDDSALYLCASSGGSSGSNEQYFGPGTRLTVT.

The chain employs TRBV11-2 and TRBJ1-1, with D possibly matching TRBD1 (5 bases). CDR1 and CDR2 (germline): SGHAT, FQNNGV. There are 14 residues in the CDR3. V was pared by 5 bases and J by 6 bases, with 16 bases between. The CDR3 DNA reads as TGTGCCAGCAGCATCCAGGGTTATGGGGCTGAAGCTTTCTTT. This gives the protein CASSIQGYGAEAFF.

CDR3 residues: CASSLYYEQFF. The CDR3 DNA is TGTGCCAGCAGTCTTTATTACGAGCAGTTCTTC. V is TRBV7-8 and J is TRBJ2-1; D unclear. Germline CDR1 SGHVS, CDR2 FQNEAQ. CDR3 length equals 11 residues. The V gene lost 6 bases and the J gene lost 10 bases, with 10 bases spanning the gap. The full variable domain, with the rest looked up from reference TRBV7-8 and TRBJ2-1, is GAGVSQSPRYKVAKRGQDVALRCDPISGHVSLFWYQQALGQGPEFLTYFQNEAQLDKSGLPSDRFFAERPEGSVSTLKIQRTQQEDSAVYLCASSLYYEQFFGPGTRLTVL.

The chain links TRBV2 to TRBJ1-5, with 8 bases matching TRBD1. The germline CDR1 and CDR2 sequences are SNHLY and FYNNEI. Unmatched junction bases numbered 4, after V lost 6 bases and J lost 9 bases. CDR3 size: 12 residues. CDR3 in amino acids: CASRTGAGPQHF. The CDR3 coding sequence is TGTGCCAGCAGGACAGGGGCAGGGCCCCAGCATTTT.

The chain combines TRBV19 with TRBJ1-1; no reliable D call. Deletions cut 0 bases from V and 6 bases from J, with 17 bases between. The CDR3 extends over 16 amino acids. Germline V gene sequence: CDR1 LNHDA, CDR2 SQIVND (reference sequence). The DNA of the CDR3 is TGTGCCAGTAGTATAGATTCCACCCAGGTGTCCGCTGAAGCTTTCTTT. Translated: CASSIDSTQVSAEAFF. Full variable domain (remainder filled in from reference TRBV19 and TRBJ1-1): DGGITQSPKYLFRKEGQNVTLSCEQNLNHDAMYWYRQDPGQGLRLIYYSQIVNDFQKGDIAEGYSVSREKKESFPLTVTSAQKNPTAFYLCASSIDSTQVSAEAFFGQGTRLTVV.

This sequence joins TRBV5-5 and TRBJ1-1; tentatively, D is TRBD1 (5 bases). V was clipped by 6 bases and J by 4 bases, with 16 bases between them. This CDR3 contains 14 residues. Germline loops: CDR1 SGHKS, CDR2 YYEKEE (reference sequence). The CDR3 region has the DNA TGTGCCAGCACCCCCGGGGCCTCTACCACTGAAGCTTTCTTT. Its protein is CASTPGASTTEAFF.

The V and J genes are TRBV18 and TRBJ1-1, with TRBD1 matching over 8 bases. The CDR3 spans 16 residues. V lost 3 bases, J lost 3 bases, and 9 bases stayed unmatched. CDR1 is KGHSH, CDR2 LQKENI, per germline. As DNA, the CDR3 is TGTGCCAGCTCACCGCCTTTACAGGGACAGGACACTGAAGCTTTCTTT. This encodes CASSPPLQGQDTEAFF.

The table lists this clone with a count of one. The V gene is TRBV11-2, the J gene TRBJ2-1; D is uncertain. Per germline, CDR1 SGHAT and CDR2 FQNNGV. This CDR3 contains 14 residues. The ends were cut back, 1 base at V and 3 bases at J, with 7 bases in the middle. The chain's CDR3 is CASSLGYSYNEQFF. The CDR3 nucleotides read TGTGCCAGCAGCTTAGGATACAGCTACAATGAGCAGTTCTTC.

The chain combines TRBV9 with TRBJ1-4, with D perhaps matching TRBD1 (6 bases). V lost 5 bases to trimming and J lost 0 bases, with 11 bases between them. In germline, CDR1 is SGDLS, CDR2 YYNGEE. CDR3 length: 15 amino acids. CDR3 in amino acids: CASSPGAATNEKLFF. Here the CDR3 DNA reads TGTGCCAGCAGTCCGGGGGCAGCAACTAATGAAAAACTGTTTTTT.

Concerning this clone: A read error may account for a junction end that differs from germline. The V and J genes are TRBV10-1 and TRBJ2-7; 8 bases are shared with TRBD1. Germline V gene lookup returns CDR1 WNHNN and CDR2 SYGVQD (reference sequence). This CDR3 spans 12 amino acids. This chain's CDR3 is CASSEGQGTRYF. CDR3 coding DNA: TGCGCCAGCAGTGAGGGACAGGGAACTCGGTATTTC.

In this sample, this clone turned up once. The CDR3 bases are TGTGCCAGCAGCTTGGCCGGCGGGACCCGCACAGATACGCAGTATTTT. Amino acid sequence: CASSLAGGTRTDTQYF. This chain connects TRBV5-4 to TRBJ2-3; D is perhaps TRBD2 (6 bases). The CDR3 has 16 amino acids. Trimming stripped 0 bases from V and 1 base from J, with 12 bases between. The germline gives CDR1 SGHNT, CDR2 YYREEE (reference sequence).

J is TRBJ2-2 and V is TRBV19, with TRBD2 matching 8 bases. The junction had 5 bases not matched to a gene; V was cut back by 5 bases and J by 6 bases. Germline V CDR1 and CDR2: LNHDA, SQIVND (reference sequence). The CDR3 has 14 amino acids. CDR3 nucleotides: TGTGCCAGTAGTTTCAGCGGGAGTGCCGGGGAGCTGTTTTTT. Translating it yields CASSFSGSAGELFF. Complete variable domain (other parts from reference TRBV19 and TRBJ2-2): DGGITQSPKYLFRKEGQNVTLSCEQNLNHDAMYWYRQDPGQGLRLIYYSQIVNDFQKGDIAEGYSVSREKKESFPLTVTSAQKNPTAFYLCASSFSGSAGELFFGEGSRLTVL.